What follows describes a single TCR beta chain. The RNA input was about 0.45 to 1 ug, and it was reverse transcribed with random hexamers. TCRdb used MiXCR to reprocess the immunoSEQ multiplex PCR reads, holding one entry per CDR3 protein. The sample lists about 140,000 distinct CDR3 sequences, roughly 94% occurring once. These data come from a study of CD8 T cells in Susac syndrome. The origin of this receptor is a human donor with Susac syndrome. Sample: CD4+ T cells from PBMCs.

CDR3 nucleotide sequence: TGTGCCAGCAGCGGGGGACAGGGGGATTCGAATGAGCAGTTCTTC. This codes for CASSGGQGDSNEQFF. J is TRBJ2-1 and V is TRBV7-9; TRBD1 matches 11 bases. The CDR3 covers 15 residues. The germline gives CDR1 SEHNR, CDR2 FQNEAQ (reference sequence). V shed 5 bases and J 7 bases; nucleotides not matched to a gene: 7.